The clone carrying this T cell receptor (beta chain) turned up a few times. This specimen comes from a study of blood T cell repertoires in COVID-19. V lost 4 bases and J lost 3; bases outside the gene matches: 5. The germline CDR1 and CDR2 sequences are LGHNA and YSLEER. There are 14 residues in the CDR3. The table came from immunoSEQ multiplex PCR; TCRdb's copy has only in-frame clones and leaves some out. The sample includes more than 150,000 clones, about nine tenths of them seen just once. The clonotype was recovered from a man between 65 and 79 years old with active or convalescent COVID-19. The J gene is TRBJ1-1, the V gene TRBV4-3; 7 nucleotides match TRBD1. The sample consisted of peripheral blood. The CDR3, as DNA: TGCGCCAGCAGCCGAGAGGGGGCCTACACTGAAGCTTTCTTT. This translates into CASSREGAYTEAFF.